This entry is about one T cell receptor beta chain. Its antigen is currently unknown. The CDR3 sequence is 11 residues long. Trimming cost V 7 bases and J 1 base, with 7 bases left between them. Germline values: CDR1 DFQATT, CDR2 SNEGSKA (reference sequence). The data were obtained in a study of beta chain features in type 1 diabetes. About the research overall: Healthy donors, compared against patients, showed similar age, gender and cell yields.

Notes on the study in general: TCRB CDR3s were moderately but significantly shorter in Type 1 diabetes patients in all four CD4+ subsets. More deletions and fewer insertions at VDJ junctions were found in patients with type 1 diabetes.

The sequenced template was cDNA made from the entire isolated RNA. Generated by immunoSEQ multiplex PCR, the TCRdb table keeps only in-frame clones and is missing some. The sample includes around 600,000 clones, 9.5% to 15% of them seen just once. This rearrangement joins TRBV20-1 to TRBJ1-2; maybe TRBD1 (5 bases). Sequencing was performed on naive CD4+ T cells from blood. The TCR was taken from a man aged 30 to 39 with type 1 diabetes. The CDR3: CSVQVNYGYTF. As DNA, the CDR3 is TGCAGTGTACAGGTTAACTATGGCTACACCTTC.